This passage covers 3 T cell receptor beta chains from one sample sequenced in a study of blood T cell repertoires in COVID-19. Sequenced by immunoSEQ multiplex PCR; TCRdb stores in-frame clones only, minus some. The table has some 74,000 clones, around 76% seen once. Sequences were obtained from peripheral blood. The receptor source for this set is a man between 65 and 85 years old with active or convalescent COVID-19.

This chain connects TRBV11-2 to TRBJ1-5, with D perhaps TRBD1 (5 bases). CDR1 SGHAT and CDR2 FQNNGV come from the germline V gene. The V gene lost 4 bases and the J gene lost 0 bases, with 7 bases spanning the gap. The CDR3 length is 14 residues. The CDR3 loop reads CASSSDNSNQPQHF. CDR3 nucleotide sequence: TGTGCCAGCAGCTCGGACAATAGCAATCAGCCCCAGCATTTT. The complete variable domain, with remaining parts taken from reference TRBV11-2 and TRBJ1-5, reads EAGVAQSPRYKIIEKRQSVAFWCNPISGHATLYWYQQILGQGPKLLIQFQNNGVVDDSQLPKDRFSAERLKGVDSTLKIQPAKLEDSAVYLCASSSDNSNQPQHFGDGTRLSIL.

CDR3 residues: CASSSTTENQPQHF. As DNA, the CDR3 is TGTGCCAGCAGTTCCACGACAGAAAATCAGCCCCAGCATTTT. The chain recombines TRBV6-6 with TRBJ1-5; a weak D match, TRBD1 (5 bases). CDR3 length: 14 amino acids. Trimming removed 4 bases from V and 4 bases from J, with 11 bases in between. Germline CDR1 MNHNY, CDR2 SVGAGI (reference sequence).

The V call is TRBV14, the J call TRBJ1-1, with D possibly TRBD1 on 5 matching bases. This CDR3 has 12 residues. Trimming shortened V by 3 bases and J by 8 bases, and 10 bases separated the two germline ends. CDR1 and CDR2 from the germline V gene are SGHDN and FVKESK. CDR3 bases: TGTGCCAGCAGCCACGACAGCAGCGAAGCTTTCTTT. Encoded protein: CASSHDSSEAFF.